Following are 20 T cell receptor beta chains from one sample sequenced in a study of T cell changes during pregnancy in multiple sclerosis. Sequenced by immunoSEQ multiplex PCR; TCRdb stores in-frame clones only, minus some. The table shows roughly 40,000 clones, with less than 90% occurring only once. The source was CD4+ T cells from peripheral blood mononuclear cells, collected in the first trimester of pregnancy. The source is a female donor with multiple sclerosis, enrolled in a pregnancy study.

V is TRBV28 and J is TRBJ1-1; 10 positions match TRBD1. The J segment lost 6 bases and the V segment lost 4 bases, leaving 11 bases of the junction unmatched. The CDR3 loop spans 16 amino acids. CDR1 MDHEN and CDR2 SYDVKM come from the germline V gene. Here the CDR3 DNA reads TGTGCCAGCAGTTCGGGAGCCGGGACAGGGGCCCCTGAAGCTTTCTTT. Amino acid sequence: CASSSGAGTGAPEAFF. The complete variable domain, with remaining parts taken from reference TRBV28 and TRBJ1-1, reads DVKVTQSSRYLVKRTGEKVFLECVQDMDHENMFWYRQDPGLGLRLIYFSYDVKMKEKGDIPEGYSVSREKKERFSLILESASTNQTSMYLCASSSGAGTGAPEAFFGQGTRLTVV.

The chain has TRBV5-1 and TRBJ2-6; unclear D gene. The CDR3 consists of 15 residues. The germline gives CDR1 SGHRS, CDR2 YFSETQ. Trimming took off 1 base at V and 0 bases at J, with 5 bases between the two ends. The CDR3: CASSLLLSGANVLTF. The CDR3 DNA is TGCGCCAGCAGCTTGCTCCTCTCTGGGGCCAACGTCCTGACTTTC.

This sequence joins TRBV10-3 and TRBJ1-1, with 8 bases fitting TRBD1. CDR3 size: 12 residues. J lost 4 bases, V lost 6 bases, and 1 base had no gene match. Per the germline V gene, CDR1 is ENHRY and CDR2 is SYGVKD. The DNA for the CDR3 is TGTGCCATCAGCCAGGGGGCCACTGAAGCTTTCTTT. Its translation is CAISQGATEAFF.

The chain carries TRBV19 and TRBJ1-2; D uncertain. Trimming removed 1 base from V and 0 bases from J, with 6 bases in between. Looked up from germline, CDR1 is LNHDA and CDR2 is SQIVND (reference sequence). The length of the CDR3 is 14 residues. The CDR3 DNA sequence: TGTGCCAGTAGTATAGGCCGGGCTAACTATGGCTACACCTTC. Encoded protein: CASSIGRANYGYTF.

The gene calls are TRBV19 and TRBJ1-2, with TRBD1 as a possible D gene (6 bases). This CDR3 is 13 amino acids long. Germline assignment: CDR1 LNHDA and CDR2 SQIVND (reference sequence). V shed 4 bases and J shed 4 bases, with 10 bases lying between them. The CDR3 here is CASSTGVVYGYTF. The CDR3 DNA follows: TGTGCCAGTAGTACAGGGGTGGTCTATGGCTACACCTTC. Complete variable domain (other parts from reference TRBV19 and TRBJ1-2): DGGITQSPKYLFRKEGQNVTLSCEQNLNHDAMYWYRQDPGQGLRLIYYSQIVNDFQKGDIAEGYSVSREKKESFPLTVTSAQKNPTAFYLCASSTGVVYGYTFGSGTRLTVV.

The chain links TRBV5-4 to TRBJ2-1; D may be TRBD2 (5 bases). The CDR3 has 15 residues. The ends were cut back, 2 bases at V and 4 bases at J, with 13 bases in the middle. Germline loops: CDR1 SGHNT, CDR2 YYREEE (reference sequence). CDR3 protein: CASSFSAEAYNEQFF. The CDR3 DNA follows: TGTGCCAGCAGCTTCTCAGCGGAGGCTTACAATGAGCAGTTCTTC.

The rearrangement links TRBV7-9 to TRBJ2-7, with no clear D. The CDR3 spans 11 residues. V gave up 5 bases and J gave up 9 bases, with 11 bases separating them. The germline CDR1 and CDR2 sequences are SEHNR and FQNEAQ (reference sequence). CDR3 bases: TGTGCCAGCAGCCCCGACCGGAGGCAGTACTTC. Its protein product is CASSPDRRQYF.

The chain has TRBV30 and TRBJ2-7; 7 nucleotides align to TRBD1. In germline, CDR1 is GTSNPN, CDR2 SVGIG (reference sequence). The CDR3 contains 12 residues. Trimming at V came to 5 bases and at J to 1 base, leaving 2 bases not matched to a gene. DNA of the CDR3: TGTGCCTGGTCGACAGGGTCCTACGAGCAGTACTTC. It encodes CAWSTGSYEQYF.

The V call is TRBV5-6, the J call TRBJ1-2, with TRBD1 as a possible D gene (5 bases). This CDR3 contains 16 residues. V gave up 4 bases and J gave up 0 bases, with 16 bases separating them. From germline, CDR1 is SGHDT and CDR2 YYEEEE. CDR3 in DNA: TGTGCCAGCAGCCAAAATCGTGGGGCGACTAACTATGGCTACACCTTC. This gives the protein CASSQNRGATNYGYTF.

The CDR3 bases are TGTGCCAGCAGCCCCAGTAGGACTATCTACAATGAGCAGTTCTTC. Amino acid sequence: CASSPSRTIYNEQFF. V usage is TRBV7-6 and J usage is TRBJ2-1, with D possibly being TRBD2 (6 bases). With 5 bases removed from V and 3 bases from J, the gap between germline ends came to 14 bases. The V gene's germline CDR1 is SGHVS and CDR2 FNYEAQ. The CDR3 runs 15 residues.

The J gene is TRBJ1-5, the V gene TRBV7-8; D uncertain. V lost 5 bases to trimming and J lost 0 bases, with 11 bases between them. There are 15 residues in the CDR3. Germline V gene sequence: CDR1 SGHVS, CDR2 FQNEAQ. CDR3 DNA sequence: TGTGCCAGCAGCGCACGGGTCGATAGCAATCAGCCCCAGCATTTT. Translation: CASSARVDSNQPQHF.

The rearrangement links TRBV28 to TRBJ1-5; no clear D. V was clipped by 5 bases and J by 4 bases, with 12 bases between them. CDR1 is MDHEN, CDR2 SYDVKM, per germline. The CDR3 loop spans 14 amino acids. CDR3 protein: CASSGPERNQPQHF. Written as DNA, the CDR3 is TGTGCCAGCAGTGGCCCAGAGAGGAATCAGCCCCAGCATTTT.

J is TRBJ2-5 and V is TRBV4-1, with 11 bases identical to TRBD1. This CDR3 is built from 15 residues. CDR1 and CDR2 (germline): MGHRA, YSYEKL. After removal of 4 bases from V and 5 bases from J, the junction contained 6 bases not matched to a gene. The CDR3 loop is CASSPRTGGGETQYF. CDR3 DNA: TGCGCCAGCAGCCCCCGGACAGGGGGCGGGGAGACCCAGTACTTC.

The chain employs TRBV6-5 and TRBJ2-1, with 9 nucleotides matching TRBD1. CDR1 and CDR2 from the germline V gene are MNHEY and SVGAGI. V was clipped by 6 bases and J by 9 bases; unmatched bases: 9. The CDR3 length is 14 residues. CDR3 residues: CASRRQGGFGEQFF. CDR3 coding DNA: TGTGCCAGCAGGAGACAGGGGGGGTTCGGTGAGCAGTTCTTC.

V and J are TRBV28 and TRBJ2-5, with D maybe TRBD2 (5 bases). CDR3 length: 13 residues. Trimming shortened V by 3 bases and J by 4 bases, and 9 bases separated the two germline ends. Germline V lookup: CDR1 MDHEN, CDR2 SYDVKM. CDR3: CASSFPSLETQYF. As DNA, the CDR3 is TGTGCCAGCAGTTTCCCTAGCTTAGAGACCCAGTACTTC.

In DNA, the CDR3 is TGTGCCAGCTCACCACCGGGACTAGCGGGAGCATACGAGCAGTACTTC. Translation: CASSPPGLAGAYEQYF. The chain recombines TRBV18 with TRBJ2-7, with 14 positions matching TRBD2. The CDR3 consists of 16 residues. Germline V gene sequence: CDR1 KGHSH, CDR2 LQKENI. Unmatched junction bases numbered 2, after V lost 0 bases and J lost 4 bases. The entire variable domain, with the rest obtained from reference TRBV18 and TRBJ2-7, is as follows: NAGVMQNPRHLVRRRGQEARLRCSPMKGHSHVYWYRQLPEEGLKFMVYLQKENIIDESGMPKERFSAEFPKEGPSILRIQQVVRGDSAAYFCASSPPGLAGAYEQYFGPGTRLTVT.

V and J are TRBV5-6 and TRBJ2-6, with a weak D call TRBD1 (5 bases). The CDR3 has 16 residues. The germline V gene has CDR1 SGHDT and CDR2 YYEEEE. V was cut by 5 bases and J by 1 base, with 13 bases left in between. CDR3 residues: CASRPTGFSGANVLTF. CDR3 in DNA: TGTGCCAGCAGACCTACAGGTTTTTCTGGGGCCAACGTCCTGACTTTC.

The CDR3 sequence: CASREGPLQETQYF. In DNA, the CDR3 is TGTGCCAGCAGGGAGGGACCGCTTCAAGAGACCCAGTACTTC. V and J are TRBV2 and TRBJ2-5, with a tentative D call TRBD2 (6 bases). The CDR3 length is 14 residues. The germline gives CDR1 SNHLY, CDR2 FYNNEI. The V end was cut by 6 bases, the J end by 2 bases, with 13 bases between. Filled out from reference TRBV2 and TRBJ2-5, the complete variable domain reads EPEVTQTPSHQVTQMGQEVILRCVPISNHLYFYWYRQILGQKVEFLVSFYNNEISEKSEIFDDQFSVERPDGSNFTLKIRSTKLEDSAMYFCASREGPLQETQYFGPGTRLLVL.

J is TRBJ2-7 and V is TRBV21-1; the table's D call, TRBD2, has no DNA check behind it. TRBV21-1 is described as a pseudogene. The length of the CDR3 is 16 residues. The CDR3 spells CASRVEFRGGTYEQYF. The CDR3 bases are TGTGCCAGCCGGGTTGAGTTTCGCGGGGGAACCTACGAGCAGTACTTC.

CDR3 in DNA: TGTGCCAGCAGCGCAAGCGGGACACGGCCGGGCTACACCTTC. Its protein product is CASSASGTRPGYTF. The genes are TRBV7-2 and TRBJ1-2, with TRBD1 as a possible D gene (6 bases). CDR3 length: 14 amino acids. V gave up 5 bases and J gave up 8 bases, with 18 bases separating them. The germline CDR1 and CDR2 sequences are SGHTA and FQGNSA.